This TCR beta chain was identified in a study of OX40 agonist ivuxolimab in advanced cancers. General study points: Doses of 0.1 to 3.0 mg/kg were accompanied by clonal expansion of CD4+ and CD8+ blood T cells by week 6.

V shed 0 bases and J shed 2 bases, with 17 bases lying between them. The CDR3 extends over 16 amino acids. Germline values: CDR1 SQVTM, CDR2 ANQGSEA. Produced via immunoSEQ multiplex PCR; TCRdb's table is partial and in-frame only. The sample lists about 31,000 clones, 85% to 95% occurring once. As regards this clone: Its antigen remains unidentified.

The V and J genes are TRBV29-1 and TRBJ2-7, with D possibly being TRBD1 or TRBD2 (5 bases each). The sequenced sample was CD4+ or CD8+ T cells sorted from blood, obtained in a trial of the OX40 agonist ivuxolimab. This TCR was recovered from an adult with an advanced solid tumor such as melanoma, head and neck, liver or kidney cancer. The CDR3 loop reads CSVEDEMGWGTYEQYF. CDR3 in DNA: TGCAGCGTTGAAGATGAGATGGGGTGGGGGACCTACGAGCAGTACTTC.